This T cell receptor (beta chain) emerged from a study of cytomegalovirus exposure and HLA in healthy donors. About the research overall: Unique TCRs from HLA-typed donors, approximately 80 million of them, were held in an early data release.

Though probably carrying unrecorded immune exposures, donors were nominally healthy at sampling. In its sample, this clone was seen once. Researchers ran the PCR with 60 Vbeta and 13 Jbeta primers. Sequenced by immunoSEQ multiplex PCR; TCRdb stores in-frame clones only, minus some. The sample carries under 200,000 clones, roughly 71% recorded once. The receptor comes from a male donor in good health and CMV-seropositive. Material: PBMCs.

The CDR3 sequence: CASSPLGQGALVEAFF. The CDR3 nucleotides are TGTGCCAGCAGCCCCTTGGGACAGGGGGCGCTTGTTGAAGCTTTCTTT. V usage is TRBV5-4 and J usage is TRBJ1-1; 12 bases map to TRBD1. The CDR3 covers 16 residues. The germline CDR1 and CDR2 sequences are SGHNT and YYREEE (reference sequence). The V and J ends lost 4 bases and 7 bases, in that order; junction bases with no gene match: 11. The whole variable domain, remainder taken from reference TRBV5-4 and TRBJ1-1, is ETGVTQSPTHLIKTRGQQVTLRCSSQSGHNTVSWYQQALGQGPQFIFQYYREEENGRGNFPPRFSGLQFPNYSSELNVNALELDDSALYLCASSPLGQGALVEAFFGQGTRLTVV.